This paragraph reports one T cell receptor (beta chain). This clonotype was seen many times. Its antigen is currently not known. No much larger clonotype is one base removed from it; base qualities were not supplied. These data come from a study of T-cell reconstitution after alpha-beta-depleted transplantation in children (dated by TCRdb to about 2016). Looking at the study overall: Using TCR repertoire profiling, the study quantitatively followed how T-cell immune reconstitution unfolded in children after TCRalphabeta/CD19-depleted allogeneic hematopoietic cell transplantation. What the study reported, not specific to this receptor: Apparently early alphabetaT-cell count recovery about two months after transplant reportedly relied on only several hundred rapidly expanded clones derived from non-depleted graft cells. In some patients, high TCRbeta diversity at day 60 was attributed to recipient T cells and intrathymic progenitors that had survived conditioning. The frequencies of hyperexpanded clones fell over the following months, and after one year, T-cell counts and TCRbeta diversity were mostly attributed to newly produced T cells.

According to the study, the label for this sample's time point signals: day 60 (about 2 months) after transplantation. The sample's treatment or condition label is to be understood as: allogeneic hematopoietic cell transplantation with graft depleted of TCRalphabeta T cells and CD19 B cells. Transplant recipients were children who received TCRalphabeta/CD19-depleted allogeneic hematopoietic cell grafts. Cut back by 2 bases and 7 bases, the V and J ends lie 11 bases apart. The CDR3 holds 13 amino acids from the cysteine to the phenylalanine. The read is trimmed to its CDR3 DNA, 39 bases read in frame from base 1. CDR1 and CDR2 are read off the germline V gene as LGHNA and YSLEER. Receptor amplification or capture employed PCR. TCRdb names Illumina HiSeq 2500 as the instrument used. TCR libraries were prepared with molecular barcoding, using unique molecular identifiers to normalize TCRbeta repertoire quantification. TCRdb ran its own pipeline on the public reads, namely fastp trimming at Q25 and MiXCR clone calling, and kept in-frame beta chains. Entries that share a CDR3 protein sequence are merged under the most common genes and DNA. For this sample the table gives about 32,000 distinct CDR3 sequences, of which approximately 6.5% were detected only once. The leading ten clones occupy over 25% of the sample.

This chain joins TRBV4-3 to TRBJ1-1; the D gene is perhaps TRBD1, on 6 matching bases. This specimen consisted of peripheral blood, obtained 60 days after TCRalphabeta/CD19-depleted stem cell transplant. The clonotype originates from a child less than two years old who had a stem cell transplant for acute myeloid leukemia, so the T cells may come from the graft donor. Read as DNA, the sequence is TGCGCCAGCAGCCAACCCGACAGGAGTGAAGCTTTCTTT. Its amino acids are CASSQPDRSEAFF.